One sample yielded the 31 T cell receptor beta chains listed below, sequenced in a study of blood T cell repertoires in COVID-19. The assay was immunoSEQ multiplex PCR, and TCRdb's table has in-frame clones only and misses some. The repertoire holds over 70,000 clones, with about 92% as singletons. The sequenced sample was peripheral blood. The receptor source for this set is a man between 18 and 35 years old with COVID-19, enrolled during active disease.

V usage is TRBV19 and J usage is TRBJ1-5; D is unclear. V lost 7 bases and J 3 bases, leaving 22 bases between the germline ends. This CDR3 is 17 amino acids long. Germline values: CDR1 LNHDA, CDR2 SQIVND (reference sequence). As DNA, the CDR3 is TGTGCCAGTACCGCACGTAGAGACACCTATGCCAATCAGCCCCAGCATTTT. Protein: CASTARRDTYANQPQHF.

The chain employs TRBV7-9 and TRBJ1-5; a possible D gene is TRBD1 (5 bases). The length of the CDR3 is 14 residues. CDR1 and CDR2 (germline): SEHNR, FQNEAQ (reference sequence). Between the trimmed V and J ends, which lost 1 base and 7 bases, there was a span of 11 bases. The CDR3, as DNA: TGTGCCAGCAGCTTAGACGCAGGACACCAGCCCCAGCATTTT. Its protein is CASSLDAGHQPQHF.

This clone showed up just once. CDR3 sequence (DNA): TGTGCCAGCAGCCTATCCTACAATGAGCAGTTCTTC. It codes for CASSLSYNEQFF. The gene calls are TRBV14 and TRBJ2-1; D gene ambiguous. The CDR3 spans 12 residues. V was clipped by 4 bases and J by 1 base, with 2 bases between them. The germline V gene encodes CDR1 SGHDN and CDR2 FVKESK.

The chain carries TRBV5-4 and TRBJ1-2; TRBD1 matches at 10 bases. The CDR3 length is 14 residues. Germline trimming cut 5 bases from V and 8 bases from J; bases unmatched to any gene: 9. The germline V gene encodes CDR1 SGHNT and CDR2 YYREEE (reference sequence). The CDR3 sequence: CASSLPGQGLGYTF. CDR3 nucleotides: TGTGCCAGCAGTCTCCCGGGACAGGGGCTCGGCTACACCTTC. The variable domain in full, with the rest retrieved from reference TRBV5-4 and TRBJ1-2, is ETGVTQSPTHLIKTRGQQVTLRCSSQSGHNTVSWYQQALGQGPQFIFQYYREEENGRGNFPPRFSGLQFPNYSSELNVNALELDDSALYLCASSLPGQGLGYTFGSGTRLTVV.

The chain combines TRBV6-2 or TRBV6-3 with TRBJ1-1, with D possibly being TRBD1 (6 bases). The CDR3 consists of 13 residues. Per germline, CDR1 MNHEY and CDR2 SVGEGT. With 2 bases removed from V and 7 bases from J, the gap between germline ends came to 11 bases. The CDR3 protein is CASSYRRGFEAFF. The CDR3 DNA reads as TGTGCCAGCAGTTACCGCAGGGGATTTGAAGCTTTCTTT.

The rearrangement links TRBV2 to TRBJ2-7, with 7 bases that match TRBD2. Germline values: CDR1 SNHLY, CDR2 FYNNEI. The CDR3 sequence is 12 residues long. V trimming: 7 bases; J trimming: 5 bases; junction bases outside the gene matches: 5. The CDR3 DNA follows: TGTGCCAGCAAACCGGGGAGGGACGAGCAGTACTTC. Amino acids: CASKPGRDEQYF.

V usage is TRBV9 and J usage is TRBJ2-7; 9 nucleotides line up with TRBD2. The CDR3 length is 15 residues. The J segment lost 6 bases and the V segment lost 0 bases, leaving 7 bases of the junction unmatched. Germline V gene data show CDR1 as SGDLS and CDR2 as YYNGEE. DNA for the CDR3: TGTGCCAGCAGCGTAGATTTAGCGGGAGTGGGCGAGCAGTACTTC. Translation: CASSVDLAGVGEQYF.

The gene calls are TRBV21-1 and TRBJ2-7; the table's D call, TRBD2, has no DNA check behind it. TRBV21-1 is a known pseudogene. The CDR3 is 14 residues long. DNA for the CDR3: TGTGCCAGCAGCAAAAAAAGCGGGAGCTACGAGCAGTACTTC. Translating gives CASSKKSGSYEQYF.

J is TRBJ1-5 and V is TRBV6-2 or TRBV6-3, with no clear D. The CDR3 loop spans 13 amino acids. Trimming pared 3 bases from V and 3 bases from J, leaving 6 bases between. Germline V gene data show CDR1 as MNHEY and CDR2 as SVGEGT. The CDR3 sequence: CASSYIVNQPQHF. The DNA for the CDR3 is TGTGCCAGCAGTTATATCGTCAATCAGCCCCAGCATTTT.

The chain links TRBV27 to TRBJ1-2; D ambiguous. Germline assignment: CDR1 MNHEY and CDR2 SMNVEV (reference sequence). The CDR3 length is 16 residues. V dropped 5 bases and J dropped 5 bases, with 21 bases sitting between them. Written as DNA, the CDR3 is TGTGCCAGCAGTCCATCCCTGGGAGAATCATATTATGGCTACACCTTC. This translates into CASSPSLGESYYGYTF.

With regard to this clone: Within the sample, other DNA sequences also encode this same CDR3. The V and J genes are TRBV7-9 and TRBJ1-2; D is ambiguous. The CDR3 has 13 residues. The V gene lost 5 bases and the J gene lost 1 base, with 8 bases spanning the gap. Germline CDR1 SEHNR, CDR2 FQNEAQ (reference sequence). The CDR3, as DNA: TGTGCCAGCAGCCTCCCGGGTAACTATGGCTACACCTTC. It encodes CASSLPGNYGYTF.

The V and J genes are TRBV9 and TRBJ1-1; D is unresolved. V lost 0 bases to trimming and J lost 7 bases, with 16 bases between them. Germline V gene lookup returns CDR1 SGDLS and CDR2 YYNGEE. This CDR3 is built from 15 residues. As DNA, the CDR3 is TGTGCCAGCAGCGTAGGTCCGGATCCCCGGGGTGAAGCTTTCTTT. Translated, it gives CASSVGPDPRGEAFF.

This clone occurred once. The CDR3 loop reads CASSARSPVSYSNQPQHF. CDR3 DNA sequence: TGTGCCAGCAGTGCCAGGTCCCCGGTATCATATAGCAATCAGCCCCAGCATTTT. The chain employs TRBV27 and TRBJ1-5; D not resolved. The CDR3 is 18 amino acids. The V gene lost 5 bases and the J gene lost 0 bases, with 20 bases spanning the gap. Per germline, CDR1 MNHEY and CDR2 SMNVEV (reference sequence).

The chain recombines TRBV30 with TRBJ2-7; TRBD1 might be the D (6 bases). CDR3 size: 11 residues. Looked up from germline, CDR1 is GTSNPN and CDR2 is SVGIG (reference sequence). Trimming cost V 6 bases and J 2 bases, with 8 bases left between them. The CDR3 here is CACRDTYEQYF. The CDR3 DNA reads TGTGCCTGCCGGGACACCTACGAGCAGTACTTC.

The chain links TRBV11-2 to TRBJ2-3; 7 positions match TRBD2. Germline CDR1 SGHAT, CDR2 FQNNGV. The CDR3 covers 17 residues. V dropped 5 bases and J dropped 1; count of bases not matched to a gene: 12. The CDR3 region is CASSGSKTSQRTDTQYF. DNA of the CDR3: TGTGCCAGCAGCGGGTCGAAGACTAGCCAACGCACAGATACGCAGTATTTT.

The V gene is TRBV28, the J gene TRBJ2-3; D is perhaps TRBD2 (6 bases). The V end was cut by 4 bases, the J end by 5 bases, with 16 bases between. Germline V gene data show CDR1 as MDHEN and CDR2 as SYDVKM. This CDR3 spans 15 amino acids. The CDR3 DNA follows: TGTGCCAGCAGTTATGGCGCGGGACTCCAAGATACGCAGTATTTT. Amino acids: CASSYGAGLQDTQYF.

The V gene is TRBV27, the J gene TRBJ1-5; 7 bases match TRBD1. This CDR3 contains 14 residues. In germline, CDR1 is MNHEY, CDR2 SMNVEV (reference sequence). V lost 5 bases, J lost 7 bases, and 8 bases stayed unmatched. CDR3 nucleotides: TGTGCCAGCAGTCTCCGACAGGGCGGGCAGCCCCAGCATTTT. It is translated as CASSLRQGGQPQHF.

This clone was observed a few times. The rearrangement joins TRBV10-3 to TRBJ2-3, with TRBD2 matching over 12 bases. CDR3 length: 17 amino acids. CDR1 and CDR2 (germline): ENHRY, SYGVKD. V shed 5 bases and J 7 bases; nucleotides not matched to a gene: 13. The CDR3 here is CAISPFAPSGRGNTQYF. The DNA of the CDR3 is TGTGCCATCAGTCCCTTCGCCCCTAGCGGGAGGGGCAATACGCAGTATTTT.

The gene calls are TRBV18 and TRBJ1-3; 7 bases match TRBD1. This CDR3 region has 17 residues. Per germline, CDR1 KGHSH and CDR2 LQKENI. V trimming: 5 bases; J trimming: 0 bases; junction bases outside the gene matches: 10. The CDR3 here is CASSTSGQRRSGNTIYF. The CDR3 DNA reads as TGTGCCAGCTCAACCTCGGGACAGCGCCGCTCTGGAAACACCATATATTTT.

This clone was observed once. V usage is TRBV19 and J usage is TRBJ2-1; the D gene is possibly TRBD1 (6 bases). Germline V gene lookup returns CDR1 LNHDA and CDR2 SQIVND (reference sequence). The CDR3 has 15 residues. Trimming cost V 5 bases and J 7 bases, with 18 bases left between them. CDR3 coding DNA: TGTGCCAGTAGTGCTACAGGGATTTATATGAATGAGCAGTTCTTC. Its protein product is CASSATGIYMNEQFF.

V usage is TRBV13 and J usage is TRBJ2-7, with D possibly TRBD2 on 7 matching bases. V was trimmed by 4 bases and J by 3 bases, leaving 16 bases between them. Germline V lookup: CDR1 PRHDT, CDR2 FYEKMQ (reference sequence). The CDR3 consists of 15 residues. In DNA form, the CDR3 reads TGTGCCAGCAGCTCGCCCAGGAGGGGGGGCTACGAGCAGTACTTC. Translating gives CASSSPRRGGYEQYF.

The rearrangement uses TRBV29-1 and TRBJ1-1; the D is unclear. The germline CDR1 and CDR2 sequences are SQVTM and ANQGSEA. CDR3 size: 11 residues. Trimming removed 7 bases from V and 3 bases from J, with 9 bases in between. The CDR3: CSASTYTEAFF. The CDR3 nucleotides read TGCAGCGCCTCGACATACACTGAAGCTTTCTTT.

The chain is built from TRBV12-3 or TRBV12-4 and TRBJ1-5; D gene uncertain. The CDR3 is 11 residues long. With 5 bases removed from V and 7 bases from J, the gap between germline ends came to 6 bases. DNA for the CDR3: TGTGCCAGCAGTCACGGGCAGCCCCAGCATTTT. This gives the protein CASSHGQPQHF.

The gene calls are TRBV28 and TRBJ2-2; D gene unclear. The CDR3 has 12 residues. The germline V and J ends were trimmed by 3 bases and 7 bases, with 6 bases remaining between them. Germline CDR1 and CDR2: MDHEN and SYDVKM. The CDR3 bases are TGTGCCAGCAGTTTGTTTCTCGGGGAGCTGTTTTTT. Protein product: CASSLFLGELFF.

The chain carries TRBV30 and TRBJ2-1, with 7 bases fitting TRBD2. From germline, CDR1 is GTSNPN and CDR2 SVGIG (reference sequence). This CDR3 region has 14 residues. V lost 2 bases and J lost 3; bases outside the gene matches: 4. The CDR3 DNA sequence: TGTGCCTGGAGTTTCGAGCGGGACTACAATGAGCAGTTCTTC. This translates into CAWSFERDYNEQFF.

The J gene is TRBJ2-7, the V gene TRBV3-1 (or the pseudogene TRBV3-2); D ambiguous. Germline V CDR1 and CDR2: LGHDT, YNNKEL (reference sequence). The CDR3 totals 13 residues. V lost 1 base and J lost 1, with 5 bases in between. CDR3 nucleotide sequence: TGTGCCAGCAGCCAAGGACATTCCTACGAGCAGTACTTC. It is translated as CASSQGHSYEQYF.

This clone was observed a single time. The rearrangement uses TRBV7-9 and TRBJ1-2, with TRBD1 matching 10 bases. V was pared by 3 bases and J by 7 bases, with 5 bases of the junction left unmatched. In germline, CDR1 is SEHNR, CDR2 FQNEAQ (reference sequence). The CDR3 covers 14 residues. CDR3 nucleotides: TGTGCCAGCAGCTTCCGGGACAGGGGATTTGGCTACACCTTC. Translation gives CASSFRDRGFGYTF.

This sequence joins TRBV4-3 and TRBJ2-1, with D perhaps matching TRBD1 (6 bases). Germline CDR1 is LGHNA and CDR2 is YSLEER. V was clipped by 8 bases and J by 6 bases, with 17 bases between them. This CDR3 has 14 residues. Here the CDR3 reads CASANWAGANEQFF. DNA for the CDR3: TGCGCCAGCGCGAATTGGGCAGGGGCCAATGAGCAGTTCTTC.

The genes are TRBV9 and TRBJ2-7; 10 bases line up with TRBD2. There are 14 residues in the CDR3. Unmatched junction bases numbered 6, after V lost 2 bases and J lost 7 bases. The germline V gene has CDR1 SGDLS and CDR2 YYNGEE. The CDR3 DNA is TGTGCCAGCAGCGTCGGTAGCGGGAGGTATGAGCAGTACTTC. Amino acid sequence: CASSVGSGRYEQYF.

J is TRBJ1-2 and V is TRBV7-2; D call uncertain. The CDR3 extends over 13 amino acids. The ends were cut back, 7 bases at V and 0 bases at J, with 9 bases in the middle. CDR1 and CDR2 (germline): SGHTA, FQGNSA. CDR3 amino acids: CASTQSPNYGYTF. The DNA of the CDR3 is TGTGCCAGCACCCAAAGCCCTAACTATGGCTACACCTTC.

This chain links TRBV25-1 with TRBJ2-3; 8 positions agree with TRBD1. This CDR3 is 13 amino acids long. CDR1 is MGHDK and CDR2 is SYGVNS in the germline V gene. Trimming at V came to 8 bases and at J to 5 bases, leaving 6 bases not matched to a gene. The CDR3 DNA is TGTGCCAGCGAGGACAGGGTGCTAGATACGCAGTATTTT. Amino acids: CASEDRVLDTQYF.